This T cell receptor (beta chain) originates from a study of metastatic and nonmetastatic thyroid tumors. Overall study: Repertoires from blood and tumor or nodule tissue of malignant and benign thyroid patients were compared.

CDR3 size: 13 residues. V shed 9 bases and J shed 5 bases, with 14 bases lying between them. Germline values: CDR1 SGHRS, CDR2 YFSETQ. Authors' data handling: The study took CDR3 differences across clinicopathological groups and made a distant-metastasis classifier for papillary thyroid cancer from them. TCRdb ran MiXCR on the PCR reads. These V and J calls derive from TCRdb rather than the authors' analysis. The sample yields 25,000 to 35,000 clones, about a sixth seen once. Prior to thyroid surgery, none of the patients had received any treatment. Notes on the study in general: For both blood and tumor, malignant thyroid tumors reportedly showed significantly higher TCR beta diversity than benign nodules did.

As for this clone: Antigen: not known.

This clonotype was sampled from a female donor with papillary thyroid cancer or a benign thyroid nodule (not recorded which). Some clones in this sample may be carry-over from other donors' samples. Source material: blood. The genes are TRBV5-1 and TRBJ2-2; D is perhaps TRBD1 (6 bases). The CDR3 loop is CANIPQGTGELFF. The CDR3 nucleotides are TGCGCCAACATCCCACAGGGAACCGGGGAGCTGTTTTTT.